The 8 T cell receptor beta chains listed next were all sequenced from one sample in a study of Ad26.COV2.S vaccination and SARS-CoV-2 variants. Measured with immunoSEQ multiplex PCR; TCRdb has only the in-frame clones, and not every one. The repertoire holds about 280,000 clones, with over 75% as singletons. Sample treatment: some 20 received Ad26.COV2.S at low or high dose, single or two shots; roughly 5 received placebo; per-sample allocation not given. Day 63 following the first vaccine or placebo injection was when the samples were taken. The sample consisted of peripheral blood, taken in a trial of Ad26.COV2.S vaccine versus placebo. Receptor source: a person between 18 and 59 years old who received the Ad26.COV2.S COVID-19 vaccine or a placebo.

The V and J genes are TRBV5-1 and TRBJ2-1; TRBD2 matches at 7 bases. V dropped 3 bases and J dropped 0; count of bases not matched to a gene: 9. This CDR3 is 17 amino acids long. Germline values: CDR1 SGHRS, CDR2 YFSETQ. The CDR3 sequence is CASSSTGGHSSYNEQFF. CDR3 in DNA: TGCGCCAGCAGCTCCACGGGAGGCCATAGCTCCTACAATGAGCAGTTCTTC.

The V and J genes are TRBV4-1 and TRBJ1-1; 7 bases are a match to TRBD1. The CDR3 is 13 residues long. Germline CDR1 reads MGHRA; CDR2 reads YSYEKL. The V gene end was trimmed by 4 bases and the J gene end by 4 bases; junction bases not matched to a gene: 3. The CDR3 bases are TGCGCCAGCAGCCTCACAGGGGTCACTGAAGCTTTCTTT. Translated: CASSLTGVTEAFF.

The chain joins TRBV6-6 to TRBJ2-7; the D call may be TRBD1 or TRBD2 (5 bases each). The CDR3 is made up of 16 amino acids. Germline-derived CDR1 and CDR2 are MNHNY and SVGAGI (reference sequence). V lost 0 bases, J lost 1 base, and 13 bases lay in between. CDR3 sequence: CASSYSSGTPSYEQYF. The DNA for the CDR3 is TGTGCCAGCAGTTACTCGTCAGGGACCCCATCCTACGAGCAGTACTTC.

The genes are TRBV5-6 and TRBJ1-1; no definite D call. CDR1 and CDR2 (germline): SGHDT, YYEEEE. The length of the CDR3 is 14 residues. V lost 7 bases, J lost 0 bases, and 13 bases lay in between. The CDR3 DNA reads as TGTGCCAGCCGAATGACGGCAGTGAACACTGAAGCTTTCTTT. It specifies CASRMTAVNTEAFF.

This clone was seen only a few times. As DNA, the CDR3 is TGCGCCAGCAGTGAAAGGGCTAAGAACACTGAAGCTTTCTTT. It codes for CASSERAKNTEAFF. This chain joins TRBV10-1 and TRBJ1-1; D is ambiguous. This CDR3 comprises 14 residues. The germline gives CDR1 WNHNN, CDR2 SYGVQD (reference sequence). The ends were cut back, 3 bases at V and 1 base at J, with 9 bases in the middle.

V usage is TRBV7-6 and J usage is TRBJ1-6; the match to TRBD1 covers 7 bases. The CDR3 loop spans 15 amino acids. The V gene end was trimmed by 5 bases and the J gene end by 5 bases; junction bases not matched to a gene: 6. Germline V gene lookup returns CDR1 SGHVS and CDR2 FNYEAQ. The CDR3 DNA reads as TGTGCCAGCAGCCTTGGGACAGCCGATAATTCACCCCTCCACTTT. Translation gives CASSLGTADNSPLHF.

This sequence joins TRBV12-5 and TRBJ2-7; 8 nucleotides align to TRBD2. CDR1 and CDR2 (germline): LGHNT, FRNRAP. The CDR3 spans 16 residues. Trimming took 1 base from V and 3 from J; bases not matched to a gene: 8. CDR3 in amino acids: CASGLGLAGNFYEQYF. The CDR3 DNA reads TGTGCTAGTGGTTTGGGATTAGCGGGAAACTTCTACGAGCAGTACTTC.

V gene TRBV9 combines with J gene TRBJ2-2; 10 positions agree with TRBD1. V lost 2 bases and J lost 4; bases outside the gene matches: 5. The CDR3 has 16 amino acids. Germline CDR1 SGDLS, CDR2 YYNGEE. The CDR3 region has the DNA TGTGCCAGCAGCGTGACCGGGACAGGGGTCACCGGGGAGCTGTTTTTT. Protein product: CASSVTGTGVTGELFF. Together with reference TRBV9 and TRBJ2-2, the CDR3 gives the full variable domain: DSGVTQTPKHLITATGQRVTLRCSPRSGDLSVYWYQQSLDQGLQFLIQYYNGEERAKGNILERFSAQQFPDLHSELNLSSLELGDSALYFCASSVTGTGVTGELFFGEGSRLTVL.